This TCR beta chain was recorded in a study of metastatic and nonmetastatic thyroid tumors. Background on the study: Patients with malignant and benign thyroid disease provided blood and tumor or nodule tissue, whose repertoires were compared.

General study findings and limits: The reported finding was significantly higher TCR beta diversity in malignant thyroid tumors relative to benign nodules, in blood and tumor.

A remark on this clone: The antigen is unknown.

MiXCR reprocessed the PCR reads for TCRdb. The table records 15,000 to 20,000 clones, about 30% of them present only once. Prior to thyroid surgery, none of the patients had received any treatment. The clonotype originates from a female donor with papillary thyroid cancer or a benign thyroid nodule (not recorded which). Some clones in this sample may be carry-over from other donors' samples. Input material: adjacent normal tissue.

The CDR3, as DNA: TGTGCCAGCAGTTTTCGTCCGCGTCGGGCGGATTATGGCTACACCTTC. Amino acids: CASSFRPRRADYGYTF. This chain joins TRBV28 and TRBJ1-2; D gene uncertain. The CDR3 has 16 amino acids. Germline CDR1 and CDR2: MDHEN and SYDVKM. Trimming pared 3 bases from V and 5 bases from J, leaving 19 bases between.